Listed here is a single TCR beta chain. The data belong to a study of T cell responses to AZD1222 COVID-19 vaccine. Some clones are missing from TCRdb's copy, which holds only in-frame ones; the method was immunoSEQ multiplex PCR. The sample holds 150,000 to 200,000 clones; 75% to 90% are singletons and the top ten take 2.5% to 3%. The input for sequencing was peripheral blood, taken on day 0 of MenACWY control vaccination. The sequence was collected from an adult in good health.

CDR3 in DNA: TGTGCCACCAGCAGAGAGAGACAGGGTGTATCTGGCTACACCTTC. Its protein product is CATSRERQGVSGYTF. J is TRBJ1-2 and V is TRBV15; 7 nucleotides align to TRBD1. J gave up 7 bases and V 0 bases, and 8 bases lay outside the gene matches. The CDR3 length is 15 residues. Per germline, CDR1 LNHNV and CDR2 YYDKDF (reference sequence).